Each of the 24 T cell receptor beta chains below was sequenced from the same sample in a study of cytomegalovirus exposure and HLA in healthy donors. With 60 Vbeta and 13 Jbeta primers, the PCR was carried out. This table comes from immunoSEQ multiplex PCR, and its TCRdb copy is limited to in-frame clones, with some not included. The sample holds fewer than 200,000 clones; over 75% are singletons and the top ten take less than 0.3%. The material sequenced was PBMCs. These receptors all stem from a girl less than two years old in good health and CMV-seronegative.

The chain joins TRBV9 to TRBJ2-2; 10 bases agree with TRBD1. Germline loops: CDR1 SGDLS, CDR2 YYNGEE. With 1 base clipped from V and 6 bases from J, the junction kept 6 bases outside the gene matches. CDR3 length equals 16 residues. In DNA form, the CDR3 reads TGTGCCAGCAGCGTACGGGGGACAGGGGTACCCGGGGAGCTGTTTTTT. It translates to CASSVRGTGVPGELFF.

A few counts support this clone. In DNA form, the CDR3 reads TGCAGCGTTGCATTGGACAGGGCCACTGAAGCTTTCTTT. Translated: CSVALDRATEAFF. The rearrangement joins TRBV29-1 to TRBJ1-1; TRBD1 agrees at 8 bases. The CDR3 covers 13 residues. The germline gives CDR1 SQVTM, CDR2 ANQGSEA. V trimming: 4 bases; J trimming: 4 bases; junction bases outside the gene matches: 5.

This clone was observed a few times. CDR3 loop: CAWAGRGFTDTQYF. CDR3 DNA sequence: TGTGCCTGGGCGGGGCGGGGTTTCACAGATACGCAGTATTTT. The gene calls are TRBV30 and TRBJ2-3; possibly TRBD2 for D (6 bases). The CDR3 loop spans 14 amino acids. V shed 5 bases and J shed 2 bases, with 14 bases lying between them. Germline V lookup: CDR1 GTSNPN, CDR2 SVGIG (reference sequence).

This clone appeared once. The chain recombines TRBV6-1 with TRBJ2-1; maybe TRBD2 (5 bases). The V gene lost 11 bases and the J gene lost 7 bases, with 15 bases spanning the gap. CDR1 and CDR2 from the germline V gene are MNHNS and SASEGT. The CDR3 covers 12 residues. CDR3 nucleotides: TGTGCCGGACGAGAGTCGGGGAATGAGCAGTTCTTC. Translated: CAGRESGNEQFF.

The chain links TRBV11-3 to TRBJ2-5; no clear D gene. Trimming pared 1 base from V and 2 bases from J, leaving 8 bases between. CDR1 and CDR2 (germline): SGHNT, YENEEA. The CDR3 length is 14 residues. The CDR3 loop reads CASSLGGLQETQYF. Here the CDR3 DNA reads TGTGCCAGCAGCTTAGGTGGGCTTCAAGAGACCCAGTACTTC. Variable domain in full (rest from reference TRBV11-3 and TRBJ2-5): EAGVVQSPRYKIIEKKQPVAFWCNPISGHNTLYWYLQNLGQGPELLIRYENEEAVDDSQLPKDRFSAERLKGVDSTLKIQPAELGDSAVYLCASSLGGLQETQYFGPGTRLLVL.

The J gene is TRBJ1-1, the V gene TRBV7-9; D may be TRBD1 (6 bases). Germline values: CDR1 SEHNR, CDR2 FQNEAQ (reference sequence). CDR3 length equals 17 residues. V was cut by 3 bases and J by 1 base, with 18 bases left in between. CDR3 residues: CASSFSWTAHTNTEAFF. DNA of the CDR3: TGTGCCAGCAGCTTCTCCTGGACAGCTCATACGAACACTGAAGCTTTCTTT.

This chain uses TRBV11-2 with TRBJ2-1; 15 bases fit TRBD2. Germline trimming cut 6 bases from V and 4 bases from J; bases unmatched to any gene: 13. CDR3 length: 19 amino acids. CDR1 is SGHAT, CDR2 FQNNGV, per germline. Here the CDR3 DNA reads TGTGCCAGCAGTGCGTCCGGGACTAGCGGGAGGCCTTCTTACAATGAGCAGTTCTTC. It translates to CASSASGTSGRPSYNEQFF.

As DNA, the CDR3 is TGTGCCAGCAGCCAGGACAGGGGCGGAAACACCATATATTTT. It specifies CASSQDRGGNTIYF. The chain uses TRBV13 and TRBJ1-3, with TRBD1 matching over 9 bases. V gave up 5 bases and J gave up 4 bases; unmatched junction bases: 3. The CDR3 is 14 residues long. Germline V lookup: CDR1 PRHDT, CDR2 FYEKMQ (reference sequence).

Details on this clone: Additional DNA sequences in this sample encode the identical CDR3. V gene TRBV6-5 combines with J gene TRBJ1-2; the D gene is possibly TRBD1 (5 bases). The V gene's germline CDR1 is MNHEY and CDR2 SVGAGI. The CDR3 has 13 residues. V was clipped by 0 bases and J by 5 bases, with 7 bases between them. The CDR3 sequence is CASSYSGGYGYTF. CDR3 DNA: TGTGCCAGCAGTTACTCGGGGGGGTATGGCTACACCTTC.

This rearrangement joins TRBV7-9 to TRBJ1-1, with 9 bases matching TRBD1. CDR3 length: 14 amino acids. The germline CDR1 and CDR2 sequences are SEHNR and FQNEAQ (reference sequence). Trimming removed 5 bases from V and 2 bases from J; junction bases left unmatched: 3. The CDR3 is CASSGQGRNTEAFF. CDR3 in DNA: TGTGCCAGCAGCGGACAGGGGAGAAACACTGAAGCTTTCTTT.

This chain links TRBV27 with TRBJ2-3; a weak D match, TRBD2 (6 bases). The CDR3 is 14 residues long. CDR1 MNHEY and CDR2 SMNVEV come from the germline V gene (reference sequence). The V gene lost 6 bases and the J gene lost 1 base, with 11 bases spanning the gap. The CDR3 sequence is CASRTLAGTDTQYF. CDR3 nucleotides: TGTGCCAGCAGAACTTTAGCGGGCACAGATACGCAGTATTTT.

The chain joins TRBV5-1 to TRBJ2-6, with a weak D call TRBD1 (6 bases). This CDR3 has 15 residues. Trimming cost V 0 bases and J 4 bases, with 8 bases left between them. CDR1 and CDR2 from the germline V gene are SGHRS and YFSETQ. CDR3 protein: CASSLVGAGANVLTF. For the CDR3, the DNA is TGCGCCAGCAGCTTGGTGGGGGCGGGGGCCAACGTCCTGACTTTC.

The rearrangement uses TRBV5-1 and TRBJ2-1, with D possibly TRBD2 on 6 matching bases. CDR1 and CDR2 from the germline V gene are SGHRS and YFSETQ. The CDR3 has 15 amino acids. Trimming pared 0 bases from V and 7 bases from J, leaving 14 bases between. This chain's CDR3 is CASSLAGGNENEQFF. CDR3 DNA: TGCGCCAGCAGCTTGGCTGGGGGGAATGAAAATGAGCAGTTCTTC.

J is TRBJ1-1 and V is TRBV13; 7 positions match TRBD1. With V trimmed by 1 base and J by 3 bases, 5 bases remained unmatched. Germline lookup yields CDR1 PRHDT and CDR2 FYEKMQ (reference sequence). The CDR3 totals 15 residues. In DNA form, the CDR3 reads TGTGCCAGCAGCTTAGCCAGGGGGGTCTACACTGAAGCTTTCTTT. Encoded protein: CASSLARGVYTEAFF. Full variable domain (missing parts from reference TRBV13 and TRBJ1-1): AAGVIQSPRHLIKEKRETATLKCYPIPRHDTVYWYQQGPGQDPQFLISFYEKMQSDKGSIPDRFSAQQFSDYHSELNMSSLELGDSALYFCASSLARGVYTEAFFGQGTRLTVV.

This chain's CDR3 is CSVETQAGEQYF. CDR3 nucleotide sequence: TGCAGCGTCGAGACTCAAGCAGGGGAGCAGTACTTC. The chain joins TRBV29-1 to TRBJ2-7; TRBD1 might be the D (5 bases). V lost 6 bases to trimming and J lost 7 bases, with 16 bases between them. The CDR3 sequence is 12 residues long. The germline CDR1 and CDR2 sequences are SQVTM and ANQGSEA.

This chain uses TRBV7-6 with TRBJ2-1, with 12 nucleotides matching TRBD2. CDR1 is SGHVS and CDR2 is FNYEAQ in the germline V gene. CDR3 length equals 19 residues. With 6 bases clipped from V and 0 bases from J, the junction kept 12 bases outside the gene matches. CDR3 residues: CASSYGLAGSLSSYNEQFF. The CDR3 nucleotides are TGTGCCAGCAGTTACGGACTAGCGGGATCGCTGAGCTCCTACAATGAGCAGTTCTTC.

The genes are TRBV30 and TRBJ2-3, with 7 bases that match TRBD1. The CDR3 length is 12 residues. Per germline, CDR1 GTSNPN and CDR2 SVGIG (reference sequence). Germline trimming cut 1 base from V and 9 bases from J; bases unmatched to any gene: 4. For the CDR3, the DNA is TGTGCCTGGAGTGAAACGACAGGGACGCAGTATTTT. It codes for CAWSETTGTQYF. Based on the CDR3 plus reference TRBV30 and TRBJ2-3, the full variable domain is SQTIHQWPATLVQPVGSPLSLECTVEGTSNPNLYWYRQAAGRGLQLLFYSVGIGQISSEVPQNLSASRPQDRQFILSSKKLLLSDSGFYLCAWSETTGTQYFGPGTRLTVL.

The sample holds a few counts of this clone. The CDR3 loop reads CASSQDLSSYEQYF. CDR3 nucleotide sequence: TGCGCCAGCAGCCAAGACCTGAGCTCCTACGAGCAGTACTTC. This chain joins TRBV4-1 and TRBJ2-7, with D unclear. The V gene's germline CDR1 is MGHRA and CDR2 YSYEKL. This CDR3 has 14 amino acids. The V end lost 0 bases, the J end lost 0 bases, and 6 bases lay between the germline ends.

The rearrangement links TRBV27 to TRBJ1-5, with 8 bases lining up with TRBD1. Germline CDR1 and CDR2: MNHEY and SMNVEV (reference sequence). This CDR3 spans 14 amino acids. J gave up 7 bases and V 4 bases, and 6 bases lay outside the gene matches. CDR3 nucleotide sequence: TGTGCCAGCAGTTACCAGGGGGCAGGACAGCCCCAGCATTTT. It specifies CASSYQGAGQPQHF.

There are a few counts of this clone. The CDR3: CASSYLGVTDTQYF. CDR3 sequence (DNA): TGTGCCAGCAGCTACCTGGGAGTCACAGATACGCAGTATTTT. V and J are TRBV9 and TRBJ2-3; D perhaps matches TRBD2 (5 bases). This CDR3 is built from 14 residues. Germline V gene sequence: CDR1 SGDLS, CDR2 YYNGEE. Trimming took off 4 bases at V and 2 bases at J, with 11 bases between the two ends.

V usage is TRBV7-9 and J usage is TRBJ2-3; TRBD2 matches 7 bases. Germline V gene sequence: CDR1 SEHNR, CDR2 FQNEAQ (reference sequence). The CDR3 covers 16 residues. V shed 0 bases and J 4 bases; nucleotides not matched to a gene: 7. The CDR3 DNA follows: TGTGCCAGCAGCTTAGCAATAGCGGGTCACGCAGATACGCAGTATTTT. Amino acids: CASSLAIAGHADTQYF.

This clone appeared a few times. V usage is TRBV29-1 and J usage is TRBJ2-2; D call uncertain. From germline, CDR1 is SQVTM and CDR2 ANQGSEA. V was trimmed by 3 bases and J by 2 bases, leaving 7 bases between them. The CDR3 has 13 residues. CDR3 sequence (DNA): TGCAGCGTTGAGAAGCCCAACACCGGGGAGCTGTTTTTT. It is translated as CSVEKPNTGELFF.

The V gene is TRBV27, the J gene TRBJ1-1; 8 bases align to TRBD1. CDR1 is MNHEY, CDR2 SMNVEV, per germline (reference sequence). The CDR3 spans 14 residues. V dropped 5 bases and J dropped 3; count of bases not matched to a gene: 5. The CDR3 region is CASSPGGRDTEAFF. CDR3 bases: TGTGCCAGCAGTCCAGGGGGCCGGGACACTGAAGCTTTCTTT.

The genes are TRBV7-9 and TRBJ2-1; maybe TRBD2 (5 bases). This CDR3 is built from 15 residues. With 3 bases removed from V and 0 bases from J, the gap between germline ends came to 9 bases. From germline, CDR1 is SEHNR and CDR2 FQNEAQ (reference sequence). CDR3 sequence (DNA): TGTGCCAGCAGCTTTCCGGGAAGCTCCTACAATGAGCAGTTCTTC. This codes for CASSFPGSSYNEQFF.